This T cell receptor beta chain was retrieved from a study of blood T cell repertoires in COVID-19. Whole-study context: From T cells, B-cell-depleted T cells, or PBMCs came the material, which was cDNA or gDNA.

This clone was observed a handful of times. Authors' data handling: By means of reference gene primer amplification, nucleated cell counts were estimated. This table comes from immunoSEQ multiplex PCR, and its TCRdb copy is limited to in-frame clones, with some not included. The V and J calls and clone size come from that table; D and trimming were worked out from the DNA. The profile covers about 110,000 clones, with just over 85% appearing a single time and 2% to 3% taken by the ten largest. Germline loops: CDR1 MNHNS, CDR2 SASEGT. The CDR3 sequence is 14 residues long. Trimming took off 2 bases at V and 2 bases at J, with 9 bases between the two ends.

Material for sequencing was peripheral blood. The chain carries TRBV6-1 and TRBJ1-2; TRBD1 might be the D (6 bases). The sequence derives from a human donor in a cohort sampled during active COVID-19. DNA of the CDR3: TGTGCCAGCAGTGAATACACAGGGAACTATGGCTACACCTTC. Translation: CASSEYTGNYGYTF.